This TCR beta chain was profiled in a study of blood T cell repertoires in COVID-19. Overall study context: In each case, the material was cDNA or gDNA derived from T cells, B-cell-depleted T cells, or PBMCs.

Germline V gene data show CDR1 as MDHEN and CDR2 as SYDVKM. Trimming cost V 6 bases and J 1 base, with 15 bases left between them. The CDR3 has 15 residues. Produced via immunoSEQ multiplex PCR; TCRdb's table is partial and in-frame only. This sample yields 95,000 to 110,000 clones, of which approximately 84% are seen a single time; about 4% belongs to the top ten. The rearrangement links TRBV28 to TRBJ1-2, with D uncertain. Specimen: peripheral blood. The TCR comes from a human donor in a cohort sampled during active COVID-19. This CDR3 reads CASSTSPADNYGYTF. CDR3 nucleotides: TGTGCCAGCAGCACCTCCCCCGCAGATAACTATGGCTACACCTTC.